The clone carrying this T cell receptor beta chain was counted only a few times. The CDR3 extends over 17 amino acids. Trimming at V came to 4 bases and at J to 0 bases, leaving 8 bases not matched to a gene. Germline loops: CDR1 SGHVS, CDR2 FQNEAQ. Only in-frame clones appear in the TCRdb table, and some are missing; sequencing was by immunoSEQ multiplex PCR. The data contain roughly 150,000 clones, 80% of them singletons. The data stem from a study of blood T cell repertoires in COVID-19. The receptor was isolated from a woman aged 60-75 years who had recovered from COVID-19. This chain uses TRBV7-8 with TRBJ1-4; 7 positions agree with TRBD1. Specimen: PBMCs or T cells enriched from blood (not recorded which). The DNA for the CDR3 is TGTGCCAGCAGCTCCACCGGAGGGGGCACAACTAATGAAAAACTGTTTTTT. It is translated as CASSSTGGGTTNEKLFF.